This T cell receptor beta chain came from a study of blood T cell repertoires in COVID-19. Across the whole study: PBMCs, B-cell-depleted T cells, or T cells provided the cDNA or gDNA that made up the material.

The V gene lost 1 base and the J gene lost 2 bases, with 6 bases spanning the gap. The CDR3 runs to 14 residues. The germline V gene has CDR1 LGHDT and CDR2 YNNKEL (reference sequence). The protocol was immunoSEQ multiplex PCR, while the TCRdb copy is restricted to in-frame clones and leaves out a portion. The top ten hold 9.5% to 15% of the sample, which has about 130,000 clones, about four fifths seen once. The origin of this receptor is a human donor in a cohort sampled during active COVID-19. The chain joins TRBV3-1 (or the pseudogene TRBV3-2) to TRBJ1-3; D is undetermined. The specimen sequenced was peripheral blood. The CDR3: CASSQAGPGNTIYF. CDR3 bases: TGTGCCAGCAGCCAAGCTGGGCCTGGAAACACCATATATTTT.